This passage covers 32 T cell receptor beta chains from one sample sequenced in a study of control samples from healthy donors and cancer patients. Clones were sequenced by immunoSEQ multiplex PCR, and TCRdb holds only the in-frame ones, with some missing. There are around 82,000 clones in the sample; around 87% occur only once, and 15% to 25% lies in the top ten. The specimen sequenced was blood. The receptors were sampled from a man aged 45 to 65 in good health.

V usage is TRBV10-3 and J usage is TRBJ2-1; 14 bases are shared with TRBD2. Unmatched junction bases numbered 10, after V lost 7 bases and J lost 2 bases. Germline assignment: CDR1 ENHRY and CDR2 SYGVKD. The CDR3 is made up of 18 amino acids. Here the CDR3 DNA reads TGTGCCATCAAGACCGGGACTAGCGGGGGAAAGGCCTACAATGAGCAGTTCTTC. Amino acids: CAIKTGTSGGKAYNEQFF.

The V call is TRBV6-2 or TRBV6-3, the J call TRBJ2-7; D is unresolved. The germline V gene has CDR1 MNHEY and CDR2 SVGEGT. This CDR3 is built from 14 residues. The V gene lost 2 bases and the J gene lost 1 base, with 9 bases spanning the gap. CDR3 sequence reads: CASSYPERSYEQYV. The CDR3 DNA reads TGTGCCAGCAGTTACCCCGAAAGGTCCTACGAGCAGTACGTC.

The chain recombines TRBV3-1 (or the pseudogene TRBV3-2) with TRBJ2-7; 12 nucleotides align to TRBD2. CDR3 length: 15 residues. J was trimmed by 5 bases and V by 1 base; bases with no gene match: 3. CDR1 and CDR2 from the germline V gene are LGHDT and YNNKEL (reference sequence). The CDR3 loop reads CASSQGTSGTNEQYF. The CDR3 DNA is TGTGCCAGCAGCCAAGGGACTAGCGGGACTAACGAGCAGTACTTC.

The J gene is TRBJ1-2, the V gene TRBV29-1; maybe TRBD1 (6 bases). Deletions cut 0 bases from V and 7 bases from J, with 12 bases between. The CDR3 consists of 13 residues. CDR1 and CDR2 from the germline V gene are SQVTM and ANQGSEA. The CDR3 protein is CSVEDGWGAGYTF. DNA of the CDR3: TGCAGCGTTGAAGACGGGTGGGGGGCTGGCTACACCTTC.

This clone has just a few counts. This rearrangement joins TRBV6-2 or TRBV6-3 to TRBJ2-1, with D perhaps matching TRBD1 (5 bases). The CDR3 spans 15 residues. V was shortened by 6 bases and J by 3 bases, with 15 bases between the two germline ends. The germline V gene encodes CDR1 MNHEY and CDR2 SVGEGT. CDR3 residues: CASSTIRGGYNEQFF. In nucleotides, the CDR3 is TGTGCCAGCAGCACTATTAGGGGTGGCTACAATGAGCAGTTCTTC.

The V gene is TRBV7-2, the J gene TRBJ2-3; D could derive from TRBD1 or TRBD2 (5 bases each). Germline CDR1 and CDR2: SGHTA and FQGNSA. V was cut by 3 bases and J by 6 bases, with 13 bases left in between. The CDR3 covers 14 residues. The CDR3 bases are TGTGCCAGCAGCTTTCGGGGCCCGATCGATACGCAGTATTTT. It is translated as CASSFRGPIDTQYF.

The J gene is TRBJ1-5, the V gene TRBV14; D gene unclear. The germline gives CDR1 SGHDN, CDR2 FVKESK. Trimming stripped 0 bases from V and 9 bases from J, with 9 bases between. CDR3 size: 13 residues. CDR3 bases: TGTGCCAGCAGCCAAGATCCCTCAAGGCCCCAGCATTTT. It is translated as CASSQDPSRPQHF.

The chain links TRBV12-5 to TRBJ1-1; D is unresolved. Germline V gene data show CDR1 as LGHNT and CDR2 as FRNRAP. V lost 8 bases to trimming and J lost 0 bases, with 10 bases between them. The CDR3 extends over 13 amino acids. CDR3 sequence reads: CASSQVMNTEAFF. DNA of the CDR3: TGTGCTAGTAGCCAGGTCATGAACACTGAAGCTTTCTTT. The full variable domain, its missing parts supplied by reference TRBV12-5 and TRBJ1-1, is DARVTQTPRHKVTEMGQEVTMRCQPILGHNTVFWYRQTMMQGLELLAYFRNRAPLDDSGMPKDRFSAEMPDATLATLKIQPSEPRDSAVYFCASSQVMNTEAFFGQGTRLTVV.

V usage is TRBV19 and J usage is TRBJ2-2; D is perhaps TRBD2 (6 bases). The CDR3 has 17 residues. V was trimmed by 1 base and J by 4 bases, leaving 16 bases between them. Germline V CDR1 and CDR2: LNHDA, SQIVND (reference sequence). The DNA for the CDR3 is TGTGCCAGTAGTATAGTAGGGGAGGCGAGACGCACCGGGGAGCTGTTTTTT. Residues: CASSIVGEARRTGELFF.

The V and J genes are TRBV3-1 (or the pseudogene TRBV3-2) and TRBJ1-5; 9 bases are a match to TRBD1. CDR1 and CDR2 (germline): LGHDT, YNNKEL (reference sequence). This CDR3 is 18 amino acids long. V dropped 0 bases and J dropped 5; count of bases not matched to a gene: 11. DNA of the CDR3: TGTGCCAGCAGCCAAGAGAAGGACAGGGGAATTCGGGATCAGCCCCAGCATTTT. This codes for CASSQEKDRGIRDQPQHF.

V and J are TRBV29-1 and TRBJ2-7; 10 bases are a match to TRBD1. The CDR3 spans 14 residues. Trimming at V came to 3 bases and at J to 5 bases, leaving 7 bases not matched to a gene. Germline assignment: CDR1 SQVTM and CDR2 ANQGSEA. In nucleotides, the CDR3 is TGCAGCGTTGATAGGGGGACAGGGGACAACGAGCAGTACTTC. Protein: CSVDRGTGDNEQYF.

The sample holds one count of this clone. An end of the junction does not agree with germline; a read error may underlie this. As DNA, the CDR3 is TGTGCCAGCAGATTAGGGACATCTGGGGCCAACGTCCTGACTTTC. Its translation is CASRLGTSGANVLTF. The V gene is TRBV7-8, the J gene TRBJ2-6; D may be TRBD1 (6 bases). CDR1 is SGHVS and CDR2 is FQNEAQ in the germline V gene. The length of the CDR3 is 15 residues.

The chain recombines TRBV11-3 with TRBJ1-5; the D gene is possibly TRBD1 (6 bases). Germline-derived CDR1 and CDR2 are SGHNT and YENEEA. The V and J ends lost 7 bases and 4 bases respectively, with 8 bases between them. The CDR3 extends over 12 amino acids. CDR3 nucleotides: TGTGCCAGCACCGGACAGAATCAGCCCCAGCATTTT. The encoded protein is CASTGQNQPQHF.

This chain uses TRBV12-3 or TRBV12-4 with TRBJ2-7; D gene uncertain. Trimming stripped 4 bases from V and 3 bases from J, with 7 bases between. There are 12 residues in the CDR3. The CDR3 nucleotides read TGTGCCAGCAGTTACCAGGTCTACGAGCAGTACTTC. This sequence encodes CASSYQVYEQYF.

V is TRBV3-1 (or the pseudogene TRBV3-2) and J is TRBJ2-3, with D possibly matching TRBD2 (5 bases). Trimming shortened V by 4 bases and J by 5 bases, and 7 bases separated the two germline ends. This CDR3 contains 12 residues. The germline V gene has CDR1 LGHDT and CDR2 YNNKEL (reference sequence). CDR3 DNA: TGTGCCAGCAGCCGAGGGCGAGATACGCAGTATTTT. Amino acid sequence: CASSRGRDTQYF.

The DNA of the CDR3 is TGTGCCAGCAGCCCCCAGGGGGGGGCTTATAATGAAAAACTGTTTTTT. Its protein is CASSPQGGAYNEKLFF. The chain links TRBV7-9 to TRBJ1-4; 7 bases are shared with TRBD1. The CDR3 sequence is 16 residues long. The ends lost 5 bases at V and 4 bases at J; junction bases unmatched: 10. From germline, CDR1 is SEHNR and CDR2 FQNEAQ (reference sequence).

The chain carries TRBV5-4 and TRBJ1-2, with D perhaps matching TRBD1 (6 bases). With 1 base removed from V and 4 bases from J, the gap between germline ends came to 8 bases. CDR1 and CDR2 from the germline V gene are SGHNT and YYREEE (reference sequence). This CDR3 has 13 amino acids. CDR3 protein: CASSLTGLYGYTF. The CDR3 DNA reads as TGTGCCAGCAGCTTGACAGGGCTCTATGGCTACACCTTC. The full variable domain, its missing parts supplied by reference TRBV5-4 and TRBJ1-2, is ETGVTQSPTHLIKTRGQQVTLRCSSQSGHNTVSWYQQALGQGPQFIFQYYREEENGRGNFPPRFSGLQFPNYSSELNVNALELDDSALYLCASSLTGLYGYTFGSGTRLTVV.

The chain recombines TRBV6-6 with TRBJ2-5; D is uncertain. Trimming took off 2 bases at V and 2 bases at J, with 6 bases between the two ends. The CDR3 is 13 residues long. Germline lookup yields CDR1 MNHNY and CDR2 SVGAGI (reference sequence). This CDR3 reads CASSYRHQETQYF. CDR3 DNA sequence: TGTGCCAGCAGTTACAGACATCAAGAGACCCAGTACTTC.

The chain couples TRBV12-3 or TRBV12-4 to TRBJ2-3; D perhaps matches TRBD1 (6 bases). Deletions cut 7 bases from V and 6 bases from J, with 11 bases between. This CDR3 region has 12 residues. The CDR3 DNA follows: TGTGCCAGCACGTCCCAGGGGGATACGCAGTATTTT. Protein product: CASTSQGDTQYF.

This clone was seen just once. The genes are TRBV19 and TRBJ1-5; D is undetermined. This CDR3 region has 16 residues. With 8 bases removed from V and 8 bases from J, the gap between germline ends came to 25 bases. CDR1 is LNHDA, CDR2 SQIVND, per germline (reference sequence). The chain's CDR3 is CASCKGRGGGSEPQHF. CDR3 coding DNA: TGTGCCAGTTGCAAGGGCCGGGGAGGCGGGTCAGAGCCCCAGCATTTT.

This clone was recorded only once. The chain recombines TRBV5-6 with TRBJ2-7; 7 bases are shared with TRBD2. V was pared by 5 bases and J by 12 bases, with 11 bases of the junction left unmatched. Per the germline V gene, CDR1 is SGHDT and CDR2 is YYEEEE. CDR3 length: 12 residues. CDR3 sequence: CASSLGTTSRYF. The CDR3 nucleotides are TGTGCCAGCAGTCTAGGGACTACCAGTCGGTACTTC.

The chain's CDR3 is CASSGGPTEGNEQFF. CDR3 in DNA: TGTGCCAGCAGTGGGGGCCCGACAGAGGGGAATGAGCAGTTCTTC. This chain links TRBV5-8 with TRBJ2-1, with D perhaps matching TRBD1 (6 bases). Trimming cost V 5 bases and J 7 bases, with 19 bases left between them. Germline loops: CDR1 SGHTS, CDR2 YDEGEE. The CDR3 is 15 amino acids.

The rearrangement uses TRBV6-6 and TRBJ2-5; a weak D match, TRBD1 (5 bases). Germline assignment: CDR1 MNHNY and CDR2 SVGAGI (reference sequence). V dropped 5 bases and J dropped 3 bases, with 10 bases sitting between them. CDR3 length equals 13 residues. CDR3 sequence reads: CASSPRVEETQYF. DNA for the CDR3: TGTGCCAGCAGTCCCAGGGTAGAAGAGACCCAGTACTTC.

There are many counts of this clone. The chain links TRBV6-1 to TRBJ1-5; a weak D match, TRBD1 (6 bases). V lost 1 base to trimming and J lost 0 bases, with 10 bases between them. CDR3 length: 16 residues. CDR1 and CDR2 from the germline V gene are MNHNS and SASEGT. Here the CDR3 DNA reads TGTGCCAGCAGTGAAGACAGGGAATATAGCAATCAGCCCCAGCATTTT. Protein sequence: CASSEDREYSNQPQHF.

This clone was detected once. This chain connects TRBV4-2 to TRBJ1-4; perhaps TRBD1 as D (6 bases). The CDR3 has 15 amino acids. Germline CDR1 reads LGHNA; CDR2 reads YNFKEQ. Trimming removed 1 base at V and 8 bases at J, with 14 bases between. The CDR3 DNA is TGTGCCAGCAGCCAAGGAGTGGGGGCGTCCGAAAAACTGTTTTTT. This encodes CASSQGVGASEKLFF.

The V gene is TRBV30, the J gene TRBJ2-2; tentative D call: TRBD2 (6 bases). Trimming took off 0 bases at V and 5 bases at J, with 13 bases between the two ends. The CDR3 contains 15 residues. Germline values: CDR1 GTSNPN, CDR2 SVGIG (reference sequence). In DNA form, the CDR3 reads TGTGCCTGGAGTGTTTCGGCGGGAAGGACCGGGGAGCTGTTTTTT. This codes for CAWSVSAGRTGELFF.

This chain joins TRBV5-1 and TRBJ1-2; D is unresolved. The CDR3 consists of 14 residues. Germline CDR1 SGHRS, CDR2 YFSETQ. The V end lost 8 bases, the J end lost 0 bases, and 14 bases lay between the germline ends. CDR3: CASTPGSANYGYTF. The CDR3 bases are TGCGCCAGTACCCCGGGTTCAGCTAACTATGGCTACACCTTC.

This sequence joins TRBV15 and TRBJ2-1; TRBD1 aligns across 9 bases. The germline CDR1 and CDR2 sequences are LNHNV and YYDKDF (reference sequence). This CDR3 is built from 16 residues. The J segment lost 4 bases and the V segment lost 1 base, leaving 5 bases of the junction unmatched. CDR3 sequence (DNA): TGTGCCACCAGCAGAGTGGGGACAGGGACTTACAATGAGCAGTTCTTC. It is translated as CATSRVGTGTYNEQFF.

The chain employs TRBV7-3 and TRBJ2-3, with 7 bases lining up with TRBD2. The CDR3 contains 14 residues. The trim removed 3 bases at V and 1 base at J, leaving 1 base unmatched. Per germline, CDR1 SGHTA and CDR2 FQGTGA. CDR3 coding DNA: TGTGCCAGCAGCTTTGCGGGGGGCACAGATACGCAGTATTTT. Translation gives CASSFAGGTDTQYF.

CDR3 in amino acids: CASSRGLSPSYEQYF. CDR3 DNA: TGTGCCAGCAGCAGGGGACTATCCCCTTCCTACGAGCAGTACTTC. The rearrangement links TRBV27 to TRBJ2-7; D is possibly TRBD2 (7 bases). CDR1 and CDR2 from the germline V gene are MNHEY and SMNVEV (reference sequence). The CDR3 loop spans 15 amino acids. With 6 bases removed from V and 1 base from J, the gap between germline ends came to 16 bases.

The chain uses TRBV6-6 and TRBJ1-2; D ambiguous. V lost 3 bases to trimming and J lost 3 bases, with 14 bases between them. Germline loops: CDR1 MNHNY, CDR2 SVGAGI (reference sequence). The CDR3 totals 15 residues. CDR3 loop: CASSYYPTSDYGYTF. CDR3 DNA: TGTGCCAGCAGTTATTATCCCACAAGCGACTATGGCTACACCTTC.

This clone was detected once. The rearrangement joins TRBV13 to TRBJ2-1; 9 bases are a match to TRBD2. CDR1 and CDR2 (germline): PRHDT, FYEKMQ (reference sequence). V lost 5 bases to trimming and J lost 2 bases; unmatched junction nucleotides: 4. The CDR3 loop spans 15 amino acids. CDR3 in DNA: TGTGCCAGCAGCCCCGGGACTAGCCCCTACAATGAGCAGTTCTTC. Its protein product is CASSPGTSPYNEQFF.